This TCR beta chain is from a study of blood T cell repertoires in COVID-19. Study details: Sources were T cells, B-cell-depleted T cells, or PBMCs; the material itself was cDNA or gDNA.

Per the germline V gene, CDR1 is MNHEY and CDR2 is SMNVEV (reference sequence). V was shortened by 4 bases and J by 2 bases, with 13 bases between the two germline ends. The CDR3 sequence is 15 residues long. Repertoires were generated with immunoSEQ multiplex PCR, while TCRdb's copy carries only in-frame clones and drops some. This sample has some 250,000 clones, with more than 75% found just once. The receptor was isolated from a woman in her seventies with active or convalescent COVID-19. The chain couples TRBV27 to TRBJ2-3, with D perhaps matching TRBD2 (7 bases). The sequenced sample was peripheral blood. CDR3: CASSSAGAHTDTQYF. The CDR3 nucleotides are TGTGCCAGCAGTTCGGCGGGGGCCCACACAGATACGCAGTATTTT.